These 16 T cell receptor beta chains came from one sample sequenced in a study of beta chain features in type 1 diabetes. Investigators reverse transcribed all isolated RNA, so they sequenced expressed TCRB transcripts. Some clones are missing from TCRdb's copy, which holds only in-frame ones; the method was immunoSEQ multiplex PCR. The sample holds hundreds of thousands of clones, around 15% seen once. The sequencing sample was made of naive CD4+ T cells from blood. These receptors were obtained from a man between 18 and 29 years old in good health.

The J gene is TRBJ2-2, the V gene TRBV4-1; 7 nucleotides agree with TRBD2. Germline V gene lookup returns CDR1 MGHRA and CDR2 YSYEKL. The CDR3 is 17 amino acids. V lost 3 bases and J lost 3; bases outside the gene matches: 10. The CDR3 bases are TGCGCCAGCAGCCAGGTTCGACTAGCTGGTTACACCGGGGAGCTGTTTTTT. Residues: CASSQVRLAGYTGELFF.

The rearrangement uses TRBV25-1 and TRBJ2-7; D gene ambiguous. Germline-derived CDR1 and CDR2 are MGHDK and SYGVNS. The CDR3 has 13 residues. V dropped 4 bases and J dropped 2 bases, with 9 bases sitting between them. CDR3 nucleotide sequence: TGTGCCAGCAGTGTGCCAGGAACCTACGAGCAGTACTTC. Protein product: CASSVPGTYEQYF.

The rearrangement joins TRBV30 to TRBJ1-3; D is unresolved. The CDR3 runs to 11 residues. Germline CDR1 GTSNPN, CDR2 SVGIG (reference sequence). Trimming shortened V by 2 bases and J by 8 bases, and 7 bases separated the two germline ends. The CDR3 here is CAWSMPDTIYF. DNA of the CDR3: TGTGCCTGGAGTATGCCAGACACCATATATTTT.

The chain has TRBV9 and TRBJ1-6; D remains unclear. Germline values: CDR1 SGDLS, CDR2 YYNGEE. This CDR3 spans 15 amino acids. Trimming pared 0 bases from V and 6 bases from J, leaving 10 bases between. CDR3 loop: CASSVVAGSNSPLHF. In DNA, the CDR3 is TGTGCCAGCAGCGTAGTGGCGGGGAGTAATTCACCCCTCCACTTT.

This clone turned up a few times. This chain joins TRBV28 and TRBJ1-2; no clear D. Trimming stripped 5 bases from V and 9 bases from J, with 13 bases between. Germline CDR1 MDHEN, CDR2 SYDVKM. This CDR3 is built from 12 residues. The CDR3 loop is CASSIQLKSYTF. The CDR3 nucleotides read TGTGCCAGCAGTATCCAACTGAAGAGCTACACCTTC.

This chain connects TRBV9 to TRBJ2-5, with a weak D call TRBD2 (5 bases). Trimming took off 2 bases at V and 2 bases at J, with 7 bases between the two ends. Germline V lookup: CDR1 SGDLS, CDR2 YYNGEE. CDR3 length equals 13 residues. The CDR3 DNA sequence: TGTGCCAGCAGCGTTAGCGATCAAGAGACCCAGTACTTC. As protein: CASSVSDQETQYF.

This clone has a handful of counts. The chain combines TRBV7-2 with TRBJ2-4, with D possibly TRBD2 on 5 matching bases. CDR1 SGHTA and CDR2 FQGNSA come from the germline V gene. V shed 5 bases and J shed 8 bases, with 19 bases lying between them. This CDR3 is 15 amino acids long. The CDR3 sequence: CASSPLSGVSDIQYF. CDR3 DNA: TGTGCCAGCAGCCCACTTAGTGGGGTTAGCGACATTCAGTACTTC.

This clone was observed a few times. The J gene is TRBJ2-3, the V gene TRBV5-5; D unclear. V gave up 1 base and J gave up 6 bases, with 6 bases separating them. The V gene's germline CDR1 is SGHKS and CDR2 YYEKEE (reference sequence). The CDR3 runs 12 residues. The CDR3 region is CASSLPWDTQYF. The CDR3 coding sequence is TGTGCCAGCAGCTTGCCCTGGGATACGCAGTATTTT.

There are a few counts of this clone. The chain carries TRBV6-5 and TRBJ1-3; D is perhaps TRBD1 (5 bases). V was trimmed by 10 bases and J by 2 bases, leaving 9 bases between them. Germline CDR1 reads MNHEY; CDR2 reads SVGAGI. The CDR3 runs 12 residues. For the CDR3, the DNA is TGTGCCATCAGGGCGGCTGGAAACACCATATATTTT. Amino acids: CAIRAAGNTIYF.

This chain connects TRBV9 to TRBJ2-2, with D unclear. V was shortened by 3 bases and J by 0 bases, with 6 bases between the two germline ends. The CDR3 is 14 residues long. The V gene's germline CDR1 is SGDLS and CDR2 YYNGEE. Here the CDR3 reads CASSDYANTGELFF. DNA for the CDR3: TGTGCCAGCAGCGATTACGCGAACACCGGGGAGCTGTTTTTT.

This chain links TRBV4-2 with TRBJ1-5, with a weak D call TRBD1 (6 bases). Trimming cost V 0 bases and J 2 bases, with 11 bases left between them. Germline lookup yields CDR1 LGHNA and CDR2 YNFKEQ. CDR3 length: 16 residues. CDR3 loop: CASSQERSGGNQPQHF. The CDR3 DNA reads as TGTGCCAGCAGCCAAGAAAGGTCAGGGGGCAATCAGCCCCAGCATTTT.

Turning to this clone: Other DNA sequences within the sample encode an identical CDR3. The chain joins TRBV7-2 to TRBJ2-2; weak D call: TRBD1 (5 bases). V lost 1 base and J lost 5, with 11 bases in between. Germline V CDR1 and CDR2: SGHTA, FQGNSA. The CDR3 runs to 15 residues. The CDR3: CASSLVARGTGELFF. CDR3 DNA sequence: TGTGCCAGCAGCTTAGTAGCTAGGGGAACCGGGGAGCTGTTTTTT.

The V and J genes are TRBV7-6 and TRBJ2-4; D may be TRBD1 or TRBD2 (5 bases each). CDR3 length equals 16 residues. Germline loops: CDR1 SGHVS, CDR2 FNYEAQ. Deletions cut 5 bases from V and 1 base from J, with 15 bases between. The CDR3: CASSHPGRDAKNIQYF. CDR3 nucleotide sequence: TGTGCCAGCAGCCATCCGGGCAGGGACGCCAAAAACATTCAGTACTTC.

This clone was found a few times. This chain joins TRBV19 and TRBJ2-7; the D is unclear. The CDR3 spans 12 residues. Germline loops: CDR1 LNHDA, CDR2 SQIVND (reference sequence). Trimming pared 5 bases from V and 6 bases from J, leaving 11 bases between. The CDR3 sequence is CASSPGALEQYF. CDR3 coding DNA: TGTGCCAGTAGTCCAGGAGCTCTCGAGCAGTACTTC.

V gene TRBV18 combines with J gene TRBJ1-5; D gene unclear. The length of the CDR3 is 14 residues. Germline V CDR1 and CDR2: KGHSH, LQKENI. V was clipped by 3 bases and J by 3 bases, with 9 bases between them. CDR3 bases: TGTGCCAGCTCACCCGGACTGGACAATCAGCCCCAGCATTTT. As protein: CASSPGLDNQPQHF.

This chain joins TRBV5-1 and TRBJ2-3; tentatively, D is TRBD1 (6 bases). Germline CDR1 SGHRS, CDR2 YFSETQ. The ends were cut back, 3 bases at V and 8 bases at J, with 13 bases in the middle. The CDR3 is 13 amino acids. The CDR3 here is CASSWTASGTQYF. The CDR3 DNA reads TGCGCCAGCAGCTGGACAGCCTCTGGTACGCAGTATTTT. The full variable domain, in which reference TRBV5-1 and TRBJ2-3 provide the parts outside the CDR3, is KAGVTQTPRYLIKTRGQQVTLSCSPISGHRSVSWYQQTPGQGLQFLFEYFSETQRNKGNFPGRFSGRQFSNSRSEMNVSTLELGDSALYLCASSWTASGTQYFGPGTRLTVL.